Shown below are 15 T cell receptor beta chains from a single sample sequenced in a study of blood T cell repertoires in COVID-19. Using immunoSEQ multiplex PCR, the repertoire was profiled, and TCRdb retains in-frame clones only, with some absent. The sample lists about 100,000 clones, around nine tenths seen once, with approximately 1.6% in the top ten. Sequenced input: peripheral blood. The source of these receptors is an elderly man with acute or convalescent COVID-19.

V gene TRBV18 combines with J gene TRBJ2-7, with 9 bases fitting TRBD2. This CDR3 has 15 residues. Germline lookup yields CDR1 KGHSH and CDR2 LQKENI. V gave up 2 bases and J gave up 4 bases; unmatched junction bases: 6. The CDR3, as DNA: TGTGCCAGCTCACCAGGCGGGAGGGCCGTATACGAGCAGTACTTC. This sequence encodes CASSPGGRAVYEQYF. Variable domain in full (rest from reference TRBV18 and TRBJ2-7): NAGVMQNPRHLVRRRGQEARLRCSPMKGHSHVYWYRQLPEEGLKFMVYLQKENIIDESGMPKERFSAEFPKEGPSILRIQQVVRGDSAAYFCASSPGGRAVYEQYFGPGTRLTVT.

The gene calls are TRBV30 and TRBJ2-2; 9 nucleotides align to TRBD2. CDR1 and CDR2 from the germline V gene are GTSNPN and SVGIG (reference sequence). The CDR3 consists of 15 residues. V was pared by 0 bases and J by 4 bases, with 3 bases of the junction left unmatched. CDR3 region: CAWSVKAGGTGELFF. CDR3 nucleotide sequence: TGTGCCTGGAGTGTTAAAGCGGGAGGCACCGGGGAGCTGTTTTTT. Variable domain in full (rest from reference TRBV30 and TRBJ2-2): SQTIHQWPATLVQPVGSPLSLECTVEGTSNPNLYWYRQAAGRGLQLLFYSVGIGQISSEVPQNLSASRPQDRQFILSSKKLLLSDSGFYLCAWSVKAGGTGELFFGEGSRLTVL.

A few counts support this clone. The CDR3 protein is CASSPSGRYDNEQFF. CDR3 nucleotide sequence: TGTGCCAGCAGTCCCAGCGGGAGGTATGACAATGAGCAGTTCTTC. The chain uses TRBV28 and TRBJ2-1; 9 positions agree with TRBD2. The junction had 7 bases not matched to a gene; V was cut back by 5 bases and J by 5 bases. From germline, CDR1 is MDHEN and CDR2 SYDVKM. This CDR3 contains 15 residues.

CDR3 in amino acids: CASSRGLASTDTQYF. The DNA for the CDR3 is TGTGCCAGCAGCCGGGGGTTAGCTAGCACAGATACGCAGTATTTT. The V gene is TRBV5-8, the J gene TRBJ2-3, with a possible D match to TRBD2 (6 bases). This CDR3 has 15 amino acids. V lost 4 bases and J 0 bases, leaving 12 bases between the germline ends. Germline assignment: CDR1 SGHTS and CDR2 YDEGEE.

The chain employs TRBV7-3 and TRBJ2-2; D unresolved. Germline CDR1 and CDR2: SGHTA and FQGTGA. The CDR3 totals 12 residues. Trimming cost V 5 bases and J 7 bases, with 8 bases left between them. The CDR3 sequence: CASSLPLGELFF. Here the CDR3 DNA reads TGTGCCAGCAGCCTACCTCTCGGGGAGCTGTTTTTT.

This clone was detected only once. V is TRBV13 and J is TRBJ2-1; 9 positions agree with TRBD2. The J segment lost 9 bases and the V segment lost 5 bases, leaving 11 bases of the junction unmatched. Germline V lookup: CDR1 PRHDT, CDR2 FYEKMQ (reference sequence). The CDR3 runs to 15 residues. This chain's CDR3 is CASSEGLAGVVEQFF. CDR3 coding DNA: TGTGCCAGCAGCGAGGGACTAGCTGGAGTGGTTGAGCAGTTCTTC. Together with reference TRBV13 and TRBJ2-1, the CDR3 gives the full variable domain: AAGVIQSPRHLIKEKRETATLKCYPIPRHDTVYWYQQGPGQDPQFLISFYEKMQSDKGSIPDRFSAQQFSDYHSELNMSSLELGDSALYFCASSEGLAGVVEQFFGPGTRLTVL.

This clone was observed once. The rearrangement uses TRBV3-1 (or the pseudogene TRBV3-2) and TRBJ2-2, with TRBD2 matching over 8 bases. CDR3 length equals 19 residues. J gave up 7 bases and V 4 bases, and 20 bases lay outside the gene matches. Germline lookup yields CDR1 LGHDT and CDR2 YNNKEL (reference sequence). For the CDR3, the DNA is TGTGCCAGCAGCCGGACCACTCCGCCGGTCGGGAGGGAGGACGGGGAGCTGTTTTTT. Amino acids: CASSRTTPPVGREDGELFF.

V gene TRBV9 combines with J gene TRBJ2-5, with 12 bases identical to TRBD2. The J segment lost 3 bases and the V segment lost 0 bases, leaving 0 bases of the junction unmatched. This CDR3 contains 15 residues. Germline V gene data show CDR1 as SGDLS and CDR2 as YYNGEE. Here the CDR3 reads CASSVGLAGEETQYF. The DNA for the CDR3 is TGTGCCAGCAGCGTAGGACTAGCGGGGGAAGAGACCCAGTACTTC.

The CDR3 spells CASSFSKGGYEQYF. The CDR3 DNA reads as TGTGCCAGCAGTTTTTCAAAGGGAGGCTACGAGCAGTACTTC. V usage is TRBV27 and J usage is TRBJ2-7; D perhaps matches TRBD2 (6 bases). The CDR3 covers 14 residues. The germline CDR1 and CDR2 sequences are MNHEY and SMNVEV (reference sequence). The V end was cut by 3 bases, the J end by 3 bases, with 12 bases between.

V is TRBV28 and J is TRBJ2-1, with 15 bases that match TRBD2. Looked up from germline, CDR1 is MDHEN and CDR2 is SYDVKM. Trimming removed 6 bases from V and 4 bases from J; junction bases left unmatched: 16. The CDR3 is 20 amino acids. The CDR3 DNA is TGTGCCAGCAGCCGAACTGTACCGGGACTAGCGGGAGGAACGTACAATGAGCAGTTCTTC. It specifies CASSRTVPGLAGGTYNEQFF.

The chain is built from TRBV29-1 and TRBJ1-6; possibly TRBD1 for D (5 bases). The CDR3 has 15 amino acids. The ends were cut back, 6 bases at V and 6 bases at J, with 18 bases in the middle. CDR1 is SQVTM, CDR2 ANQGSEA, per germline. CDR3 amino acids: CSVWLGVQANSPLHF. The CDR3 region has the DNA TGCAGCGTCTGGTTAGGGGTCCAAGCTAATTCACCCCTCCACTTT. Together with reference TRBV29-1 and TRBJ1-6, the CDR3 gives the full variable domain: SAVISQKPSRDICQRGTSLTIQCQVDSQVTMMFWYRQQPGQSLTLIATANQGSEATYESGFVIDKFPISRPNLTFSTLTVSNMSPEDSSIYLCSVWLGVQANSPLHFGNGTRLTVT.

The sample holds one count of this clone. The V call is TRBV7-2, the J call TRBJ2-3; D may be TRBD1 (5 bases). Germline V gives CDR1 SGHTA, CDR2 FQGNSA. The V end was cut by 4 bases, the J end by 10 bases, with 15 bases between. The CDR3 has 13 residues. CDR3 residues: CASSSPSTASQYF. DNA of the CDR3: TGTGCCAGCAGCTCCCCCTCGACAGCTTCGCAGTATTTT.

The V and J genes are TRBV14 and TRBJ2-2; D ambiguous. Germline-derived CDR1 and CDR2 are SGHDN and FVKESK. This CDR3 comprises 14 residues. V was cut by 3 bases and J by 7 bases, with 12 bases left in between. As DNA, the CDR3 is TGTGCCAGCAGCCAGGCGGTTCGTGGCGGGGAGCTGTTTTTT. The encoded protein is CASSQAVRGGELFF.

This chain connects TRBV28 to TRBJ2-5, with D possibly matching TRBD1 (6 bases). CDR1 is MDHEN and CDR2 is SYDVKM in the germline V gene. Trimming shortened V by 8 bases and J by 5 bases, and 18 bases separated the two germline ends. CDR3 size: 14 residues. CDR3 amino acids: CASGIVGGGETQYF. The CDR3 nucleotides read TGTGCCAGCGGCATTGTAGGGGGTGGGGAGACCCAGTACTTC.

This chain joins TRBV5-5 and TRBJ2-7, with D tentatively TRBD1 (6 bases). The CDR3 consists of 13 residues. In germline, CDR1 is SGHKS, CDR2 YYEKEE (reference sequence). V was clipped by 6 bases and J by 0 bases, with 10 bases between them. This CDR3 reads CASNGQSSYEQYF. In DNA, the CDR3 is TGTGCCAGCAATGGACAGAGCTCCTACGAGCAGTACTTC.